This TCR beta chain was obtained from a study of PD-L1 blockade in urothelial cancer. This table comes from immunoSEQ multiplex PCR, and its TCRdb copy is limited to in-frame clones, with some not included. The data contain 90,000 to 100,000 clones, 90% of them seen just once; the ten biggest clones take up 1.6%. Study-level results: Sub-median blood TCR clonality before treatment predicted longer survival.

Time point here: pretreatment peripheral blood. Sampling of each patient yielded between 1 and 8 specimens, collected pretreatment and on-treatment. Remarks on this clone: What it binds is not known.

The germline V gene has CDR1 GTSNPN and CDR2 SVGIG (reference sequence). The CDR3 is 13 amino acids. Trimming shortened V by 2 bases and J by 2 bases, and 9 bases separated the two germline ends. The input for sequencing was PBMCs, taken around atezolizumab (anti-PD-L1) treatment. This sequence joins TRBV30 and TRBJ1-1; no clear D gene. The source of this sequence is a man in his sixties with urothelial cancer. The CDR3 protein is CAWSSYRNTEAFF. CDR3 nucleotides: TGTGCCTGGAGTAGTTACAGAAACACTGAAGCTTTCTTT.